These T cell receptor beta chains were read from a single sample in a study of blood T cell repertoires in COVID-19. Sequencing used immunoSEQ multiplex PCR; TCRdb keeps in-frame clones, though not all of them. There are 70,000 or so clones in the sample; about nine tenths occur only once, and 11% lies in the top ten. The sample consisted of peripheral blood. The receptors stem from a man in his 70s with active or convalescent COVID-19. CDR3s include the opening cysteine and the closing phenylalanine or tryptophan. The D gene is left open where the match is weak. Clone size is given for some rows only: seen once, a few or many times, or a class if the clone is expanded.

v_call: TRBV5-1
clone_size: NA
d_call: NA
j_call: TRBJ2-3
cdr3_nt: TGCGCCAGCAGCTTGGGGACTATAGATACGCAGTATTTT
cdr3_aa: CASSLGTIDTQYF

v_call: TRBV19
clone_size: NA
d_call: TRBD2
j_call: TRBJ2-3
cdr3_nt: TGTGCCAGTAGTATCGGCGGGAGTAGAACAGATACGCAGTATTTT
cdr3_aa: CASSIGGSRTDTQYF

v_call: TRBV15
clone_size: NA
d_call: TRBD1
j_call: TRBJ1-1
cdr3_nt: TGTGCCACCAGCAGCCAACAGGGGGCGCGGTCACGGAACACTGAAGCTTTCTTT
cdr3_aa: CATSSQQGARSRNTEAFF

v_call: TRBV30
clone_size: NA
d_call: TRBD2
j_call: TRBJ2-1
cdr3_nt: TGTGCCTGGTTGACTAGCCCGGGAGGAGGTGAGCAGTTCTTC
cdr3_aa: CAWLTSPGGGEQFF

v_call: TRBV28
clone_size: NA
d_call: TRBD2
j_call: TRBJ2-7
cdr3_nt: TGTGCCAGCAGCCCATGGACTAGCGGGAGGGCGTACGAGCAGTACTTC
cdr3_aa: CASSPWTSGRAYEQYF

v_call: TRBV19
clone_size: NA
d_call: NA
j_call: TRBJ2-7
cdr3_nt: TGTGCCAGTAGTATAGCGGACACCACCTACGAGCAGTACTTC
cdr3_aa: CASSIADTTYEQYF

v_call: TRBV7-9
clone_size: once
d_call: TRBD1
j_call: TRBJ2-4
cdr3_nt: TGTGCCAGCAGCCCCGGACAGGGGAGTACCAAAAACATTCAGTACTTC
cdr3_aa: CASSPGQGSTKNIQYF

v_call: TRBV28
clone_size: NA
d_call: NA
j_call: TRBJ2-7
cdr3_nt: TGTGCCAGCAGTTTGAGGTACGAGCAGTACTTC
cdr3_aa: CASSLRYEQYF

v_call: TRBV7-9
clone_size: few
d_call: NA
j_call: TRBJ2-1
cdr3_nt: TGTGCCAGCAGATTAACAGGGTCCCCCTACAATGAGCAGTTCTTC
cdr3_aa: CASRLTGSPYNEQFF

v_call: TRBV19
clone_size: NA
d_call: TRBD1
j_call: TRBJ1-5
cdr3_nt: TGTGCCAGTAGAACGACAGGGGGCAATCAGCCCCAGCATTTT
cdr3_aa: CASRTTGGNQPQHF